This is a list of T cell receptor beta chains from one sample in a study of T-cell memory formation after mild COVID-19. TCRdb reprocessed the 5' RACE reads with MiXCR, giving one entry per CDR3 protein. Counted here are 140,000 or so distinct CDR3 sequences, under 25% occurring once; the ten biggest clones make up 2% to 2.5%. The sequenced material came from PBMCs or a T cell subset sorted from them (not recorded which). Receptor source: an adult woman who had mild COVID-19 (a few samples of this study predate the infection). Cell type and time point are not known. Each CDR3 is given with its conserved first and last residue. D genes are given only for firm matches. Clone size is given for some rows only: seen once, a few or many times, or a class if the clone is expanded.

clone size: NA; D gene: NA; J gene: TRBJ2-2; V gene: TRBV28; CDR3 protein: CASSPRTIQPGTGELFF; CDR3 DNA: TGTGCCAGCAGCCCTCGGACTATTCAACCGGGTACCGGGGAGCTGTTTTTT
clone size: once; D gene: NA; J gene: TRBJ2-7; V gene: TRBV5-1; CDR3 protein: CASSLTASIYEQYF; CDR3 DNA: TGCGCCAGCAGCTTGACAGCCTCTATCTACGAGCAGTACTTC
clone size: few; D gene: NA; J gene: TRBJ2-6; V gene: TRBV11-3; CDR3 protein: CASSFPGDGANVLTF; CDR3 DNA: TGTGCCAGCAGCTTCCCGGGGGACGGGGCCAACGTCCTGACTTTC
clone size: few; D gene: NA; J gene: TRBJ2-1; V gene: TRBV18; CDR3 protein: CASSWSGEYNEQFF; CDR3 DNA: TGTGCCAGCTCATGGTCGGGAGAGTACAATGAGCAGTTCTTC
clone size: few; D gene: NA; J gene: TRBJ1-2; V gene: TRBV4-1; CDR3 protein: CASSQDEGRINYGYTF; CDR3 DNA: TGCGCCAGCAGCCAAGACGAAGGCAGGATAAACTATGGCTACACCTTC
clone size: few; D gene: NA; J gene: TRBJ2-5; V gene: TRBV7-2; CDR3 protein: CASSLALAQETQYF; CDR3 DNA: TGTGCCAGCAGCTTAGCGCTAGCGCAAGAGACCCAGTACTTC
clone size: few; D gene: NA; J gene: TRBJ1-2; V gene: TRBV20-1; CDR3 protein: CSARDPGNYGYTF; CDR3 DNA: TGCAGTGCTAGAGATCCTGGGAACTATGGCTACACCTTC
clone size: few; D gene: NA; J gene: TRBJ1-1; V gene: TRBV6-5; CDR3 protein: CASSYDWALSAAEAFF; CDR3 DNA: TGTGCCAGCAGTTACGACTGGGCACTTTCGGCGGCTGAAGCTTTCTTT
clone size: many; D gene: TRBD1; J gene: TRBJ2-7; V gene: TRBV20-1; CDR3 protein: CSARDARTGGAEQYF; CDR3 DNA: TGCAGTGCTAGAGATGCACGGACAGGGGGGGCGGAGCAGTACTTC
clone size: few; D gene: TRBD2; J gene: TRBJ2-7; V gene: TRBV6-2/TRBV6-3; CDR3 protein: CASGISGRAGEQYF; CDR3 DNA: TGTGCCAGCGGAATTAGCGGGAGGGCGGGCGAGCAGTACTTC
clone size: few; D gene: TRBD1; J gene: TRBJ2-1; V gene: TRBV5-1; CDR3 protein: CASSRLGTGRNEQFF; CDR3 DNA: TGCGCCAGCAGCCGCCTCGGGACAGGTCGAAATGAGCAGTTCTTC
clone size: NA; D gene: TRBD1; J gene: TRBJ2-7; V gene: TRBV5-1; CDR3 protein: CASTPGQGASEQYF; CDR3 DNA: TGCGCCAGCACCCCGGGACAGGGGGCGTCCGAGCAGTACTTC
clone size: NA; D gene: NA; J gene: TRBJ1-2; V gene: TRBV7-8; CDR3 protein: CASSLTDQSPYGYTF; CDR3 DNA: TGTGCCAGCAGCCTGACGGACCAATCCCCCTATGGCTACACCTTC
clone size: few; D gene: NA; J gene: TRBJ1-2; V gene: TRBV2; CDR3 protein: CASSERGRDGYTF; CDR3 DNA: TGTGCCAGCAGTGAAAGGGGCCGGGACGGCTACACCTTC
clone size: NA; D gene: NA; J gene: TRBJ2-7; V gene: TRBV29-1; CDR3 protein: CSAMTRDATYEQYF; CDR3 DNA: TGCAGCGCCATGACACGGGACGCCACCTACGAGCAGTACTTC
clone size: few; D gene: NA; J gene: TRBJ2-7; V gene: TRBV11-2; CDR3 protein: CARIYYEQYF; CDR3 DNA: TGTGCCAGAATTTACTACGAGCAGTACTTC
clone size: NA; D gene: NA; J gene: TRBJ1-1; V gene: TRBV7-8; CDR3 protein: CASSPVYPVRYTEAFF; CDR3 DNA: TGTGCCAGCAGCCCAGTATATCCAGTTCGGTACACTGAAGCTTTCTTT
clone size: few; D gene: TRBD1; J gene: TRBJ2-6; V gene: TRBV7-9; CDR3 protein: CASSRDRVRSGANVLTF; CDR3 DNA: TGTGCCAGCAGCCGGGACAGGGTGCGGTCTGGGGCCAACGTCCTGACTTTC
clone size: few; D gene: NA; J gene: TRBJ2-1; V gene: TRBV7-9; CDR3 protein: CASSLAHWSNEQFF; CDR3 DNA: TGTGCCAGCAGCTTAGCGCACTGGTCCAATGAGCAGTTCTTC
clone size: NA; D gene: TRBD2; J gene: TRBJ2-1; V gene: TRBV5-4; CDR3 protein: CASSPGATSGEQFF; CDR3 DNA: TGTGCCAGCAGCCCGGGAGCGACTAGCGGGGAGCAGTTCTTC
clone size: NA; D gene: TRBD1; J gene: TRBJ1-4; V gene: TRBV3-1; CDR3 protein: CASSHTGVGEKLFF; CDR3 DNA: TGTGCCAGCAGCCATACAGGGGTGGGCGAAAAACTGTTTTTT
clone size: NA; D gene: NA; J gene: TRBJ2-3; V gene: TRBV7-9; CDR3 protein: CASSLSKGPWDTQYF; CDR3 DNA: TGTGCCAGCAGCCTCTCCAAGGGGCCCTGGGATACGCAGTATTTT
clone size: NA; D gene: TRBD2; J gene: TRBJ2-5; V gene: TRBV9; CDR3 protein: CASSVGGGDRETQYF; CDR3 DNA: TGTGCCAGCAGCGTTGGCGGGGGGGATAGGGAGACCCAGTACTTC
clone size: NA; D gene: NA; J gene: TRBJ2-7; V gene: TRBV28; CDR3 protein: CASSPLTGEQYF; CDR3 DNA: TGTGCCAGCAGTCCCCTCACGGGGGAGCAGTACTTC
clone size: few; D gene: TRBD2; J gene: TRBJ2-3; V gene: TRBV20-1; CDR3 protein: CSAPIGTSGRADTQYF; CDR3 DNA: TGCAGTGCCCCAATAGGGACTAGCGGGAGAGCAGATACGCAGTATTTT
clone size: few; D gene: NA; J gene: TRBJ2-7; V gene: TRBV2; CDR3 protein: CASLQAVTYEQYF; CDR3 DNA: TGTGCCAGCCTACAGGCGGTTACCTACGAGCAGTACTTC
clone size: few; D gene: TRBD1; J gene: TRBJ2-7; V gene: TRBV6-5; CDR3 protein: CASSLQGQGQQYF; CDR3 DNA: TGTGCCAGCAGTTTACAGGGACAGGGCCAGCAGTACTTC
clone size: NA; D gene: NA; J gene: TRBJ2-7; V gene: TRBV10-3; CDR3 protein: CAIRDVYEQYF; CDR3 DNA: TGTGCCATCAGGGATGTCTACGAGCAGTACTTC
clone size: few; D gene: TRBD2; J gene: TRBJ2-1; V gene: TRBV4-1; CDR3 protein: CASSQDGLAAYNEQFF; CDR3 DNA: TGCGCCAGCAGCCAAGATGGACTAGCGGCCTACAATGAGCAGTTCTTC
clone size: NA; D gene: NA; J gene: TRBJ2-3; V gene: TRBV15; CDR3 protein: CATSTLSTDTQYF; CDR3 DNA: TGTGCCACCAGCACACTTAGCACAGATACGCAGTATTTT
clone size: NA; D gene: NA; J gene: TRBJ2-6; V gene: TRBV5-5; CDR3 protein: CASSRQPGAGANVLTF; CDR3 DNA: TGTGCCAGCAGCCGTCAACCAGGGGCTGGGGCCAACGTCCTGACTTTC
clone size: NA; D gene: TRBD2; J gene: TRBJ2-3; V gene: TRBV7-9; CDR3 protein: CASSLAGDDTQYF; CDR3 DNA: TGTGCCAGCAGCCTAGCGGGAGATGATACGCAGTATTTT
clone size: NA; D gene: TRBD1; J gene: TRBJ1-2; V gene: TRBV20-1; CDR3 protein: CSASGGAIANYGYTF; CDR3 DNA: TGCAGTGCTTCAGGGGGCGCGATCGCTAACTATGGCTACACCTTC
clone size: NA; D gene: NA; J gene: TRBJ1-1; V gene: TRBV5-1; CDR3 protein: CASSPGGGLNTEAFF; CDR3 DNA: TGCGCCAGCAGCCCGGGGGGAGGCCTCAACACTGAAGCTTTCTTT
clone size: NA; D gene: TRBD2; J gene: TRBJ2-7; V gene: TRBV5-5; CDR3 protein: CASSLSGREYEQYF; CDR3 DNA: TGTGCCAGCAGCTTAAGCGGGAGGGAATACGAGCAGTACTTC
clone size: few; D gene: TRBD1; J gene: TRBJ2-6; V gene: TRBV29-1; CDR3 protein: CSAGGQGSPGANVLTF; CDR3 DNA: TGCAGCGCTGGAGGACAGGGATCCCCTGGGGCCAACGTCCTGACTTTC
clone size: NA; D gene: TRBD1; J gene: TRBJ2-5; V gene: TRBV7-8; CDR3 protein: CASRDRGAETQYF; CDR3 DNA: TGTGCCAGCAGAGACAGGGGGGCGGAGACCCAGTACTTC
clone size: NA; D gene: NA; J gene: TRBJ1-1; V gene: TRBV9; CDR3 protein: CASSDRVGTEAFF; CDR3 DNA: TGTGCCAGCAGCGACAGGGTTGGGACTGAAGCTTTCTTT
clone size: few; D gene: NA; J gene: TRBJ2-7; V gene: TRBV6-2/TRBV6-3; CDR3 protein: CASSYSGSPSYEQYF; CDR3 DNA: TGTGCCAGCAGTTATTCGGGATCCCCGTCCTACGAGCAGTACTTC
clone size: NA; D gene: TRBD2; J gene: TRBJ2-1; V gene: TRBV6-6; CDR3 protein: CASSPGTSGRNRDSSYNEQFF; CDR3 DNA: TGTGCCAGCAGCCCCGGGACTAGCGGGAGAAACCGGGATAGCTCCTACAATGAGCAGTTCTTC
clone size: few; D gene: NA; J gene: TRBJ2-1; V gene: TRBV7-2; CDR3 protein: CASSSGNAPRGVQFF; CDR3 DNA: TGTGCCAGCAGCTCAGGGAACGCCCCGCGAGGTGTCCAGTTCTTC
clone size: NA; D gene: NA; J gene: TRBJ1-1; V gene: TRBV18; CDR3 protein: CASSLDLGGAFF; CDR3 DNA: TGTGCCAGCTCATTGGACCTGGGGGGGGCTTTCTTT
clone size: NA; D gene: TRBD1; J gene: TRBJ2-3; V gene: TRBV5-1; CDR3 protein: CASFLGTGGTDTQYF; CDR3 DNA: TGCGCCAGCTTCCTTGGGACAGGGGGCACAGATACGCAGTATTTT
clone size: few; D gene: TRBD1; J gene: TRBJ1-2; V gene: TRBV5-1; CDR3 protein: CASSLSGTAYGYTF; CDR3 DNA: TGCGCCAGCAGCTTGTCCGGGACAGCCTATGGCTACACCTTC
clone size: few; D gene: NA; J gene: TRBJ2-7; V gene: TRBV4-1; CDR3 protein: CASSQASGQSYEQYF; CDR3 DNA: TGCGCCAGCAGCCAAGCTTCGGGGCAGTCCTACGAGCAGTACTTC
clone size: NA; D gene: NA; J gene: TRBJ2-2; V gene: TRBV15; CDR3 protein: CATSRDAGLAATGELFF; CDR3 DNA: TGTGCCACCAGCAGAGACGCGGGTTTAGCAGCAACCGGGGAGCTGTTTTTT
clone size: few; D gene: NA; J gene: TRBJ1-6; V gene: TRBV7-9; CDR3 protein: CASTLQAPAPNSPLHF; CDR3 DNA: TGTGCCAGCACCTTACAGGCGCCCGCGCCTAATTCACCCCTCCACTTT
clone size: NA; D gene: NA; J gene: TRBJ1-1; V gene: TRBV3-1; CDR3 protein: CASSQVPGKGAEAFF; CDR3 DNA: TGTGCCAGCAGCCAAGTCCCGGGAAAGGGGGCTGAAGCTTTCTTT
clone size: NA; D gene: TRBD2; J gene: TRBJ2-1; V gene: TRBV7-3; CDR3 protein: CASSEREAGGPFPSYNEQFF; CDR3 DNA: TGTGCCAGCAGCGAAAGGGAGGCGGGGGGCCCCTTCCCCTCCTACAATGAGCAGTTCTTC
clone size: NA; D gene: NA; J gene: TRBJ2-7; V gene: TRBV11-2; CDR3 protein: CASSILQGNEQYF; CDR3 DNA: TGTGCCAGCAGCATCCTGCAAGGGAACGAGCAGTACTTC
clone size: NA; D gene: TRBD1; J gene: TRBJ2-2; V gene: TRBV5-1; CDR3 protein: CASSSTGINTGELFF; CDR3 DNA: TGCGCCAGCAGCTCGACAGGGATCAACACCGGGGAGCTGTTTTTT
clone size: many; D gene: NA; J gene: TRBJ1-5; V gene: TRBV25-1; CDR3 protein: CASSELESAAPQHF; CDR3 DNA: TGTGCCAGCAGTGAACTGGAATCGGCCGCGCCCCAGCATTTT
clone size: many; D gene: NA; J gene: TRBJ2-3; V gene: TRBV20-1; CDR3 protein: CSARKEERGRGQYF; CDR3 DNA: TGCAGTGCTCGGAAGGAGGAGAGGGGGCGGGGGCAGTATTTT
clone size: few; D gene: NA; J gene: TRBJ1-2; V gene: TRBV5-1; CDR3 protein: CASSFLGDHNYGYTF; CDR3 DNA: TGCGCCAGCAGCTTCCTGGGGGACCACAACTATGGCTACACCTTC
clone size: NA; D gene: TRBD1; J gene: TRBJ2-5; V gene: TRBV5-6; CDR3 protein: CASRWTGKGETQYF; CDR3 DNA: TGTGCCAGCAGATGGACAGGGAAGGGAGAGACCCAGTACTTC